This TCR beta chain was identified in a study of blood T cell repertoires in COVID-19. The overall study: The United States, Italy and Spain provided the acute and convalescent COVID-19 samples.

Clinical history reported by participants formed the basis on which cohorts were assigned. This CDR3 is built from 15 residues. CDR1 and CDR2 from the germline V gene are SGDLS and YYNGEE. Trimming took 3 bases from V and 6 from J; bases not matched to a gene: 4. The table came from immunoSEQ multiplex PCR; TCRdb's copy has only in-frame clones and leaves some out. The table includes about 190,000 clones, around 84% detected once. This sequence originates from a young woman who had recovered from COVID-19. The chain employs TRBV9 and TRBJ1-6; 9 nucleotides agree with TRBD1. Specimen: PBMCs or T cells enriched from blood (not recorded which). CDR3 residues: CASSAGQGINSPLHF. Here the CDR3 DNA reads TGTGCCAGCAGCGCGGGACAGGGAATTAATTCACCCCTCCACTTT.